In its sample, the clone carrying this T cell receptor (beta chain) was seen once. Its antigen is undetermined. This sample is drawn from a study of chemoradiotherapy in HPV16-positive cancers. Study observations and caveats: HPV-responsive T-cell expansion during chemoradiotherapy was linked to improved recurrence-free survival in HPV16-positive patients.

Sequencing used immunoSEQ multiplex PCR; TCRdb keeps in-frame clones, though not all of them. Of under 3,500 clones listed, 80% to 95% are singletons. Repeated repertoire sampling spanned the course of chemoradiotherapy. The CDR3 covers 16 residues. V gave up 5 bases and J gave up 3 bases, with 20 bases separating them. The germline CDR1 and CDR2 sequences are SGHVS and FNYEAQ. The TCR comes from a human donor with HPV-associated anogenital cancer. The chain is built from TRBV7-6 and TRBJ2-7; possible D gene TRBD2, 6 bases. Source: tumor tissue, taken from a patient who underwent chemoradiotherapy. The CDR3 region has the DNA TGTGCCAGCAGCCTCAACCCGGGACTGGGGATCTACGAGCAGTACTTC. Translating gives CASSLNPGLGIYEQYF.